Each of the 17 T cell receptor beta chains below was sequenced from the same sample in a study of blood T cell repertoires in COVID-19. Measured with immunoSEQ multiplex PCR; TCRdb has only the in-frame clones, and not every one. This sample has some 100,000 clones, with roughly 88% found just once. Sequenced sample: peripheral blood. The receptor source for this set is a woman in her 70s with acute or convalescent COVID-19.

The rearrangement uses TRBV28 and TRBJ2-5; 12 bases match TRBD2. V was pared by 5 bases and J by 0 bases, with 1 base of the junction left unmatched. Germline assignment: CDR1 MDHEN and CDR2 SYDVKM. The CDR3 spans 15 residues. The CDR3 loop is CASSTSGGYQETQYF. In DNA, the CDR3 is TGTGCCAGCAGTACTAGCGGGGGGTACCAAGAGACCCAGTACTTC.

CDR3 sequence reads: CASSPGASLNEQFF. CDR3 nucleotide sequence: TGTGCCAGCTCACCGGGGGCTAGTCTGAATGAGCAGTTCTTC. This chain connects TRBV18 to TRBJ2-1, with D maybe TRBD1 (6 bases). This CDR3 has 14 residues. Germline assignment: CDR1 KGHSH and CDR2 LQKENI. Trimming took off 3 bases at V and 7 bases at J, with 13 bases between the two ends.

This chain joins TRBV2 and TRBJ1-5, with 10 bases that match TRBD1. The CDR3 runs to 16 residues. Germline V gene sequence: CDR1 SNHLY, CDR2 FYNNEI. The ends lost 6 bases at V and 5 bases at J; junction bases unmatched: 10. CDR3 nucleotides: TGTGCCAGCAGCGACTCCGGGACAGGGGCCTATCAGCCCCAGCATTTT. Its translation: CASSDSGTGAYQPQHF.

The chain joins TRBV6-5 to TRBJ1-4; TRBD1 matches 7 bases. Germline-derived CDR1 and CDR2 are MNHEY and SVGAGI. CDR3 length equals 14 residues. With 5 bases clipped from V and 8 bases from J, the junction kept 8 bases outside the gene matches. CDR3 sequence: CASSRDRVYEKLFF. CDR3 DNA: TGTGCCAGCAGTCGCGACAGGGTCTACGAAAAACTGTTTTTT.

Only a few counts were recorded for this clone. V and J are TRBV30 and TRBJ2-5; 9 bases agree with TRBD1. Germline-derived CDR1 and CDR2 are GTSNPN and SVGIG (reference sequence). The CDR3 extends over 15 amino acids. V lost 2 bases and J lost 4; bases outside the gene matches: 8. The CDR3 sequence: CAWSPGTGSLETQYF. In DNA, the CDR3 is TGTGCCTGGAGTCCCGGGACAGGGAGTTTAGAGACCCAGTACTTC.

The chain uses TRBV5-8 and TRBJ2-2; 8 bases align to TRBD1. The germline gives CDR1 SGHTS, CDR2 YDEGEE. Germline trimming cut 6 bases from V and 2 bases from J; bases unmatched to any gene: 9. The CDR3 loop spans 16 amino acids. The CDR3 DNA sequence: TGTGCCAGCAAACCCCTACAGGGGGGCAACACCGGGGAGCTGTTTTTT. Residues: CASKPLQGGNTGELFF.

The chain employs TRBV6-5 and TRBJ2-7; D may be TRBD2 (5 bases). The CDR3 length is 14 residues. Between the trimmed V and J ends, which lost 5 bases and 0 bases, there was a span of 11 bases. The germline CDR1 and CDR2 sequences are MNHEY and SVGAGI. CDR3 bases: TGTGCCAGCAGTCCAAGCGGAAGCTCCTACGAGCAGTACTTC. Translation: CASSPSGSSYEQYF.

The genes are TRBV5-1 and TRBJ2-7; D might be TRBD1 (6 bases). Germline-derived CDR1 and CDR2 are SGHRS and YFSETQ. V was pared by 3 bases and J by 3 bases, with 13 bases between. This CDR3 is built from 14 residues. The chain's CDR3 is CASSWGTSLYEQYF. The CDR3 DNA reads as TGCGCCAGCAGCTGGGGGACAAGCCTCTACGAGCAGTACTTC.

The chain's CDR3 is CASSSTGVDTYEQYF. The CDR3 DNA follows: TGCGCCAGCAGCTCGACAGGAGTCGATACCTACGAGCAGTACTTC. The gene calls are TRBV5-1 and TRBJ2-7; D perhaps matches TRBD1 (6 bases). Deletions cut 3 bases from V and 2 bases from J, with 15 bases between. This CDR3 has 15 amino acids. Germline-derived CDR1 and CDR2 are SGHRS and YFSETQ.

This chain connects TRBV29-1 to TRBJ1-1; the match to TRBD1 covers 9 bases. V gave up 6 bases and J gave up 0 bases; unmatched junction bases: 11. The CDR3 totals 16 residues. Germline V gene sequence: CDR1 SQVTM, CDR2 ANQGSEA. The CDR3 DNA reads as TGCAGCGTCAATTCCGGACAGGGGCGCATGAACACTGAAGCTTTCTTT. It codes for CSVNSGQGRMNTEAFF. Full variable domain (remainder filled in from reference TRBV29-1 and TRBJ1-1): SAVISQKPSRDICQRGTSLTIQCQVDSQVTMMFWYRQQPGQSLTLIATANQGSEATYESGFVIDKFPISRPNLTFSTLTVSNMSPEDSSIYLCSVNSGQGRMNTEAFFGQGTRLTVV.

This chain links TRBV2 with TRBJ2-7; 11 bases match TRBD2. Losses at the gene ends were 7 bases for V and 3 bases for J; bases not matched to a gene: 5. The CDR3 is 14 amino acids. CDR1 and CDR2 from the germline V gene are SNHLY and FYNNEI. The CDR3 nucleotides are TGTGCCAGCAAGGGGACTAGCGGTTACTACGAGCAGTACTTC. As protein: CASKGTSGYYEQYF.

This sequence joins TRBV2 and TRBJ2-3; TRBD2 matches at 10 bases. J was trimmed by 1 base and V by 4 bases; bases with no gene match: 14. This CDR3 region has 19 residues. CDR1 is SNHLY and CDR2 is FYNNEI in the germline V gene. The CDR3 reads CASSGDVLGLAGGTDTQYF. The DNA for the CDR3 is TGTGCCAGCAGTGGCGATGTTCTGGGGCTAGCGGGAGGCACAGATACGCAGTATTTT.

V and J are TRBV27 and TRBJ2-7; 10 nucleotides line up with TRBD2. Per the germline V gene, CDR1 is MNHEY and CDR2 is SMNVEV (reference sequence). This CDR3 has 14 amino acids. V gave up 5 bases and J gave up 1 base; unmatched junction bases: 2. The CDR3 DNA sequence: TGTGCCAGCAGTACTAGCGGGGCGTCCTACGAGCAGTACTTC. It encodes CASSTSGASYEQYF.

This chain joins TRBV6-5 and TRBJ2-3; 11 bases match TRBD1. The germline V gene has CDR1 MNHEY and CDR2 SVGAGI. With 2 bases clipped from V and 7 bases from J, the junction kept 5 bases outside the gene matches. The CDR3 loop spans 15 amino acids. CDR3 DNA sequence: TGTGCCAGCAGTTACGAGGACAGGGGGCGAAATACGCAGTATTTT. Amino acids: CASSYEDRGRNTQYF.

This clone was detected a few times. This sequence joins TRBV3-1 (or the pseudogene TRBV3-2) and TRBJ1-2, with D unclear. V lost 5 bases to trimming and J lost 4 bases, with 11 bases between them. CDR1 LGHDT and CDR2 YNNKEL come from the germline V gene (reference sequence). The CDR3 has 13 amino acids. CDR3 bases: TGTGCCAGCAGCTCTCACCACTCCTATGGCTACACCTTC. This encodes CASSSHHSYGYTF.

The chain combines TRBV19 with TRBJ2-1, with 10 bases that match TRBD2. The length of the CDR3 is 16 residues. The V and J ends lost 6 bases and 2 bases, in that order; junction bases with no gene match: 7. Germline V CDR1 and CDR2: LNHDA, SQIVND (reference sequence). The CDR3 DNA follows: TGTGCCAGTAGGTTCAGCGGGAGGGCCCCCTACAATGAGCAGTTCTTC. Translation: CASRFSGRAPYNEQFF.

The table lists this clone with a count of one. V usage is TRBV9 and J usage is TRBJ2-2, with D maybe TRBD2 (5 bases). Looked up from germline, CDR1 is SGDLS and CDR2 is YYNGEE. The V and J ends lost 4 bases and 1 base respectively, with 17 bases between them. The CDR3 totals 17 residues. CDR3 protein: CASSLKITAGNTGELFF. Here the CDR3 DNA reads TGTGCCAGCAGCTTAAAAATCACGGCGGGGAACACCGGGGAGCTGTTTTTT.